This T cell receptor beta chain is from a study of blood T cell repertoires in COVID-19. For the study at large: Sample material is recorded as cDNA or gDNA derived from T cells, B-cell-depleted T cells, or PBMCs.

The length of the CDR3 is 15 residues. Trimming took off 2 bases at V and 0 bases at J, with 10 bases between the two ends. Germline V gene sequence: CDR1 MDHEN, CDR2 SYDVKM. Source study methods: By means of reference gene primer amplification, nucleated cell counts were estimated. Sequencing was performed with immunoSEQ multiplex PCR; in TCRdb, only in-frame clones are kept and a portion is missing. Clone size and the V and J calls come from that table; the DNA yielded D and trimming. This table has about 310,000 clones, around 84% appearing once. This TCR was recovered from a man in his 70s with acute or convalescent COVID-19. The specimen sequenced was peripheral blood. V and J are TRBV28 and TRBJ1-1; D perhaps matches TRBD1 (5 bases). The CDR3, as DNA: TGTGCCAGCAGTTTAGCAGGGAGGGTGAACACTGAAGCTTTCTTT. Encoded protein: CASSLAGRVNTEAFF. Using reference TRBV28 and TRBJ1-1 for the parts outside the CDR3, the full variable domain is DVKVTQSSRYLVKRTGEKVFLECVQDMDHENMFWYRQDPGLGLRLIYFSYDVKMKEKGDIPEGYSVSREKKERFSLILESASTNQTSMYLCASSLAGRVNTEAFFGQGTRLTVV.